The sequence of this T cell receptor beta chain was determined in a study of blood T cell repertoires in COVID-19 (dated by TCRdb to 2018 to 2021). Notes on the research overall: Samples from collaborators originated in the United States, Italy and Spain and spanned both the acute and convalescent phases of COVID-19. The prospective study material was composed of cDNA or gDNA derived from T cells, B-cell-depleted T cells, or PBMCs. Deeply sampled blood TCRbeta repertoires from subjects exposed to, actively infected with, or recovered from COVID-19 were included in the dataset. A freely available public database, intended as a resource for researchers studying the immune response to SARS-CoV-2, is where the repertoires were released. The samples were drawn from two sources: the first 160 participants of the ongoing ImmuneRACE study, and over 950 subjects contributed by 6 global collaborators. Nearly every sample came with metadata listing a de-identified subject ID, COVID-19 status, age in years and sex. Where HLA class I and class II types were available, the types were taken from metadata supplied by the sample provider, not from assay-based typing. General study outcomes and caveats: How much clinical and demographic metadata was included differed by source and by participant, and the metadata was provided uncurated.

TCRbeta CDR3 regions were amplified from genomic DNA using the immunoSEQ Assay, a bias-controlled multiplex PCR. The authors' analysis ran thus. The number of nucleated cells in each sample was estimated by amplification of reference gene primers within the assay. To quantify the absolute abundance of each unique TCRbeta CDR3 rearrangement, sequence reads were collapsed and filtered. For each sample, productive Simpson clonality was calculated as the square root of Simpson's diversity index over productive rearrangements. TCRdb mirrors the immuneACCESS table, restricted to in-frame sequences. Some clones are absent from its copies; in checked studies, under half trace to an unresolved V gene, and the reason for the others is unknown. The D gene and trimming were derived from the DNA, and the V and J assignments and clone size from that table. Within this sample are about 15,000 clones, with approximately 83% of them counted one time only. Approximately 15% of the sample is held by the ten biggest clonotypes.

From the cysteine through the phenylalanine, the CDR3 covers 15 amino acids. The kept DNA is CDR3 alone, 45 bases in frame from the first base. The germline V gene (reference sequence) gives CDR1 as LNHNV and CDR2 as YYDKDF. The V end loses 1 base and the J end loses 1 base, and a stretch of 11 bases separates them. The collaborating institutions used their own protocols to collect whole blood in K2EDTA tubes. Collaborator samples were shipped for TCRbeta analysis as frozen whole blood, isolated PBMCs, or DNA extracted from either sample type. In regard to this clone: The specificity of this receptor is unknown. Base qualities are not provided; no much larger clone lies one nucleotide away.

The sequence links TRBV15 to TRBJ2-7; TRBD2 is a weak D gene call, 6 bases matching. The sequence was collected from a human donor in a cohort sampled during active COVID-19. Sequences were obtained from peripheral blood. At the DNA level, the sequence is TGTGCCACCAGCAGAGGGAGGGCAGGGTCCTACGAGCAGTACTTC. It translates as CATSRGRAGSYEQYF. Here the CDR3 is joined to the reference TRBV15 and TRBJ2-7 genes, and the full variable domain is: DAMVIQNPRYQVTQFGKPVTLSCSQTLNHNVMYWYQQKSSQAPKLLFHYYDKDFNNEADTPDNFQSRRPNTSFCFLDIRSPGLGDTAMYLCATSRGRAGSYEQYFGPGTRLTVT.